The next 10 T cell receptor beta chains were all read from a single sample in a study of blood T cell repertoires in COVID-19. Profiled with immunoSEQ multiplex PCR; TCRdb holds only in-frame clones, not every one. Among roughly 20,000 clones listed, about 88% were seen once. Sequenced input: peripheral blood. The receptor source for this set is a human donor in a cohort sampled during active COVID-19.

The V and J genes are TRBV4-2 and TRBJ1-6, with D uncertain. The CDR3 runs to 14 residues. The germline V gene encodes CDR1 LGHNA and CDR2 YNFKEQ. Trimming took 1 base from V and 10 from J, leaving 11 bases between them. Here the CDR3 DNA reads TGTGCCAGCAGCCAAGCAAAACTGGAGTCACCCCTCCACTTT. It encodes CASSQAKLESPLHF.

This clone was observed a single time. The chain links TRBV29-1 to TRBJ1-4; 7 nucleotides agree with TRBD1. Germline V gene data show CDR1 as SQVTM and CDR2 as ANQGSEA. The junction had 10 bases not matched to a gene; V was cut back by 6 bases and J by 3 bases. The CDR3 is made up of 15 amino acids. Here the CDR3 reads CSVSTGTAANEKLFF. The CDR3 DNA is TGCAGCGTCTCCACAGGGACAGCGGCTAATGAAAAACTGTTTTTT.

The rearrangement links TRBV6-5 to TRBJ2-7; 11 bases line up with TRBD1. Germline assignment: CDR1 MNHEY and CDR2 SVGAGI. This CDR3 comprises 14 residues. Losses at the gene ends were 6 bases for V and 6 bases for J; bases not matched to a gene: 7. The DNA for the CDR3 is TGTGCCAGCAGGAAGGACAGGGGGCCCGGCGAGCAGTACTTC. It translates to CASRKDRGPGEQYF.

The chain has TRBV7-8 and TRBJ1-1; D is possibly TRBD1 (5 bases). The CDR3 is 16 amino acids. CDR1 is SGHVS, CDR2 FQNEAQ, per germline. V was trimmed by 1 base and J by 0 bases, leaving 12 bases between them. The CDR3 DNA reads TGTGCCAGCAGCTTAGTGTCAGGGCCAATGAACACTGAAGCTTTCTTT. It specifies CASSLVSGPMNTEAFF.

This clone has only one observation. The chain uses TRBV5-5 and TRBJ1-5; 8 bases agree with TRBD1. After removal of 0 bases from V and 4 bases from J, the junction contained 9 bases not matched to a gene. Germline values: CDR1 SGHKS, CDR2 YYEKEE (reference sequence). The CDR3 sequence is 17 residues long. CDR3 loop: CASSLARTGWGNQPQHF. The CDR3 DNA is TGTGCCAGCAGCTTGGCCCGGACAGGGTGGGGTAATCAGCCCCAGCATTTT. Together with reference TRBV5-5 and TRBJ1-5, the CDR3 gives the full variable domain: DAGVTQSPTHLIKTRGQQVTLRCSPISGHKSVSWYQQVLGQGPQFIFQYYEKEERGRGNFPDRFSARQFPNYSSELNVNALLLGDSALYLCASSLARTGWGNQPQHFGDGTRLSIL.

The chain carries TRBV5-5 and TRBJ1-1; D uncertain. Germline CDR1 is SGHKS and CDR2 is YYEKEE (reference sequence). V was trimmed by 2 bases and J by 3 bases, leaving 11 bases between them. The CDR3 spans 14 residues. The CDR3 loop reads CASSFLPRYTEAFF. As DNA, the CDR3 is TGTGCCAGCAGCTTTCTCCCCAGGTACACTGAAGCTTTCTTT.

This clone was found once. The genes are TRBV19 and TRBJ2-7; D possibly corresponds to TRBD1 (6 bases). The germline CDR1 and CDR2 sequences are LNHDA and SQIVND (reference sequence). The CDR3 is 14 amino acids. V was cut by 5 bases and J by 5 bases, with 16 bases left in between. This CDR3 reads CASSLTGRLNEQYF. CDR3 DNA sequence: TGTGCCAGTAGTCTGACAGGTCGGCTTAACGAGCAGTACTTC. Full variable domain (remainder filled in from reference TRBV19 and TRBJ2-7): DGGITQSPKYLFRKEGQNVTLSCEQNLNHDAMYWYRQDPGQGLRLIYYSQIVNDFQKGDIAEGYSVSREKKESFPLTVTSAQKNPTAFYLCASSLTGRLNEQYFGPGTRLTVT.

J is TRBJ2-1 and V is TRBV21-1; the listed D gene, TRBD2, was not tested against the DNA. TRBV21-1 is noted as a pseudogene. This CDR3 is 16 amino acids long. The CDR3 coding sequence is TGTGCCAGCAGCAAAGTAAAAAGGAGCTCCTACAATGAGCAGTTCTTC. Protein: CASSKVKRSSYNEQFF.

V and J are TRBV6-5 and TRBJ1-5; 10 bases are a match to TRBD1. Per germline, CDR1 MNHEY and CDR2 SVGAGI. The CDR3 loop spans 14 amino acids. V dropped 5 bases and J dropped 9; count of bases not matched to a gene: 7. The CDR3 region is CASSKDRGVGPQHF. The CDR3 DNA reads TGTGCCAGCAGTAAGGACAGGGGGGTGGGGCCCCAGCATTTT.

The V call is TRBV7-6, the J call TRBJ2-2; 7 nucleotides match TRBD2. V gave up 1 base and J gave up 2 bases; unmatched junction bases: 7. CDR1 is SGHVS and CDR2 is FNYEAQ in the germline V gene. The CDR3 consists of 17 residues. The CDR3 DNA reads TGTGCCAGCAGCTTAGGAGGCGGGGGATTAAACACCGGGGAGCTGTTTTTT. Amino acids: CASSLGGGGLNTGELFF. The full variable domain, rest sourced from reference TRBV7-6 and TRBJ2-2, is GAGVSQSPRYKVTKRGQDVALRCDPISGHVSLYWYRQALGQGPEFLTYFNYEAQQDKSGLPNDRFSAERPEGSISTLTIQRTEQRDSAMYRCASSLGGGGLNTGELFFGEGSRLTVL.